This entry concerns a single TCR beta chain. Its antigen specificity is not known. Per-base quality was not reported, and no clone a single base away is much larger than it. Clipping removes 0 bases from V and 3 bases from J, with 14 as the unmatched junction base count. The CDR3 holds 18 amino acids from the cysteine to the phenylalanine. Only the CDR3 DNA is retained, 54 bases long and in frame from the first base. Sequences LGHNA (CDR1) and YNFKEQ (CDR2) are obtained from the germline V gene. The data belong to a study of cytomegalovirus exposure and HLA in healthy donors (dated by TCRdb to about 2017). Regarding the study in general: In an earlier analysis of approximately 500 of the donors, 250 to 350 Gb of sequence data and approximately 120 million unique TCR beta sequences from 150 million to 200 million T cells were reported. Because of strong linkage in the cohort, four to six DR-DQ haplotypes were treated as single units for association and clustering. The study profiled the T cell repertoires of about 640 subjects by immunosequencing and related them to cytomegalovirus serostatus. Among some 400 genotyped donors of the cohort, an average of roughly 240,000 unique TCR beta nucleotide sequences were sequenced per donor, about a sixth of them non-productive. The number of donors typed differed by locus, with roughly 629-640 for A, B, C, DRB1 and DQB1, around 500 for DQA1, 606 for DPA1, and 472 for DPB1. Rather than drawing on any new phenotypic data, the later analysis identified candidate immune exposures from TCR beta sequences and the way those sequences occurred across donors. An earlier analysis of 450 to 750 of the donors used high-throughput TCR beta sequencing to judge whether each TCR beta V gene segment behaved as functional or pseudogenic. In addition to the first cohort of approximately 670 subjects, a separate validation cohort of 120 different subjects was used. The study was designed to test whether signatures of past pathogen exposure could be identified by cataloging public T cell receptors. Every repertoire in the discovery cohort had been generated on one and the same sequencing platform. Donor age, sex, ethnicity and CMV serostatus were collected together with the repertoire data. To study patterns of TCR occurrence, a later analysis re-analyzed previously published TCR beta repertoires from around 670 donors and added high-resolution HLA genotyping. HLA typing included class I and class II loci at four-digit resolution. Around 320 gigabases of sequencing data and tens of millions of unique TCR sequences were included in an early release covering 500 to 750 HLA-typed donors. In a later genetic analysis, genome-wide SNP genotypes for about three fifths of the roughly 670 donors were used, and that subset was treated as a discovery cohort. The study combined high-throughput TCR immunosequencing, statistical association of individual TCRs with disease status, and machine learning to predict cytomegalovirus infection status. Of the roughly 430 genotyped donors, about 80% fell in the genetic ancestry cluster associated with self-reported Caucasian donors. What the work shows at the level of the full study, not this receptor alone: In a later analysis, most CMV-associated TCR beta chains were found to appear HLA-restricted, with HLA associations seemingly driven largely by CMV exposure. Presence/absence analyses assumed roughly uniform sequencing depth across donors, an assumption that may not hold. In vitro tests confirmed that a few of the cytomegalovirus-associated TCR beta chains recognize cytomegalovirus antigens. Linkage disequilibrium might explain the correlated functional status among segregating V segments, but an unknown experimental factor could not be ruled out. Because some donors lacked HLA typing at each locus, the association tests relied only on the typed subset. In a later analysis, the rate of TCR association differed among HLA loci, with DRB1 alleles having the most associated TCRs and HLA-C alleles having the fewest. An association between a missense DCLRE1C variant and V-gene and J-gene trimming of TCR beta chains was found in a later genetic analysis and replicated in an independent cohort. Because the 87-base-pair reads could not distinguish some IMGT-functional V segments, including TRBV6-2 and TRBV6-3, those segments were excluded. An earlier analysis of 587 of the donors showed that most TCR beta V segments appeared in productive rearrangements either about 90% or about 30% of the time, which broadly matched IMGT annotations. In a later analysis, some 18,000 TCR beta sequences were associated with specific HLA alleles at a false discovery rate of 0.05. Strong co-occurrence of HLA alleles, especially DR and DQ, made assigning TCR associations to individual alleles difficult. It was suggested by the authors that the approach could potentially be generalized to other disease states and immunological phenotypes. The sequencing pipeline was judged likely to have produced a cluster of highly shared sequence variants as a technical artifact. A later analysis reported that several top co-occurrence clusters appeared linked to parvovirus B19, influenza, CMV and Epstein-Barr virus. A further reported finding was that TCR beta sequences accurately predicted the HLA-A and HLA-B alleles for most subjects in the first cohort. Compared with equally common non-associated chains, HLA-associated TCR beta chains in a later analysis were more clonally expanded and had lower generation probabilities. The classifier was reported to diagnose cytomegalovirus status with high specificity and sensitivity in both the original and validation cohorts. Across donors, most TCR sequences were observed very rarely, whereas some public TCRs were present in many individuals. Because counts were too low, under 20 rarely observed V segments, including chromosome 9 orphons, were left out of the earlier analysis of approximately 500 of the donors. The only immune exposure information available for the cohort was CMV serostatus. A total of 164 TCR beta chains were listed by the study as associated with cytomegalovirus. Compared with the roughly 670-donor mean, donors in an Asian-associated ancestry cluster had fewer N-insertions in productive TCRs, according to a later genetic analysis. Only TCR beta chains were sequenced in this cohort, and the absence of alpha or paired-chain data limited detectable features.

Library method: the immunoSEQ multiplex PCR assay. For the multiplex PCR, a mixture combining 60 forward primers for TCR Vbeta segments and 13 reverse primers for TCR Jbeta segments was used. A multiplex PCR assay on genomic DNA amplified the CDR3 region of rearranged TCR beta genes. Amplified TCR beta libraries were sequenced as 87-base-pair reads on the Illumina HiSeq System. Concerning the study's data processing: In a later analysis, tens of millions of unique TCR beta chains were counted across the roughly 700 repertoires, and roughly 11 million of these chains were shared by at least two donors. Raw reads were error-corrected and collapsed into unique sequences by a nearest-neighbor algorithm in which closely related sequences were merged to remove PCR and sequencing errors. Alignment of CDR3 sequences to IMGT reference sequences was used to assign V, D and J gene segments. For a sequence to be retained, a match of at least six nucleotides was required to both a V gene segment and a J gene segment. Rearrangements were called productive when the CDR3 lacked stop codons and stayed in frame with V and J; all others were non-productive. Following IMGT convention, CDR3 was defined as the stretch from the second conserved V-encoded cysteine up to the conserved J-encoded phenylalanine. The earlier analysis of roughly 590 of the donors excluded any sequence lacking an unambiguous match to a single V gene segment. In an earlier analysis of a few hundred of the donors, V segments were called functional above 56.7% productive rearrangements and were called segregating when the between-donor standard deviation exceeded 5%. A statistical classification framework was developed to diagnose cytomegalovirus status using the catalog of TCR beta chain sequences. A later analysis assigned V and J genes by comparing TCR nucleotide sequences with IMGT/GENE-DB human TR gene sequences. In a later analysis, CDR3 sequences and most-parsimonious VDJ recombination scenarios were assigned using the TCRdist pipeline. In a later analysis, every TCR beta chain was defined by the combination of its CDR3 amino acid sequence and its V-gene family, and reads without a unique V-gene family were dropped. As a way to deal with suspected cross-contamination and a sequencing artifact, a later analysis dropped 450 to 700 nucleotide sequences that were highly shared and had low generation probability. A later analysis calculated a clonal expansion index for each public chain from normalized within-repertoire ranks of inferred template counts. In a later analysis, generation probabilities were computed using a VDJ recombination model fitted to out-of-frame rearrangements, and the results were checked against IGoR. A later analysis scored TCR-TCR, TCR-HLA and TCR-CMV co-occurrence with hypergeometric tests, applying a repertoire-size bias correction to TCR pairs. A later analysis estimated false discovery rates by permuting HLA or CMV assignments 20 times. In a later analysis, co-occurring TCRs were grouped using DBSCAN, and TCRdist sequence similarity was added for clustering within HLA-allele-positive subsets. For co-occurrence clustering, repertoires with fewer than 30,000 or more than 120,000 public chains were excluded, along with four to six repertoires with anomalous nucleotide sharing. As stored in TCRdb, this immuneACCESS dataset retains in-frame rearrangements with V and J assigned. A fraction of the clones does not appear; measured against another copy, unresolved V genes explain less than half of the discrepancy, and the remainder lacks a known reason. V and J calls and clone size come straight from that table; D and trimming were deduced from the DNA. This sample holds tens of thousands of clones; roughly 71% were observed only once. The ten largest clones take up 20% to 25% of the sample.

The cohort consisted of 600 to 700 healthy bone marrow donors. Cohort members were all nominally healthy when sampled, although unrecorded immune exposures were likely present. The donor was CMV seropositive and belonged to the group of about 290 seropositive cohort members. A peripheral blood sample was provided by each donor, and peripheral blood mononuclear cells were used for TCR beta sequencing. The Qiagen DNeasy Blood Extraction Kit was used to extract genomic DNA from the blood cell samples. The sequenced sample consisted of PBMCs. This receptor was identified in a man aged 50 or older in good health and CMV-seropositive. This chain joins TRBV4-2 to TRBJ2-7, with TRBD2 identical over 7 junction bases. The nucleotide sequence is given as TGTGCCAGCAGCCAAGAGAGCTTCTCCGGACTAGATGGCTACGAGCAGTACTTC. Translated, it gives CASSQESFSGLDGYEQYF.